A selection of T cell receptor beta chains follows, all from one sample in a study of OX40 agonist ivuxolimab in advanced cancers. TCRdb's copy holds only in-frame clones and misses some; the assay was immunoSEQ multiplex PCR. The data contain under 40,000 clones, around 74% of them singletons. The source material was CD4+ or CD8+ T cells sorted from blood, sampled in a trial of the OX40 agonist ivuxolimab. All receptors come from an adult with an advanced solid tumor such as melanoma, head and neck, liver or kidney cancer. CDR3s include the opening cysteine and the closing phenylalanine or tryptophan. The D gene is left open where the match is weak. Clone size, where shown, is once, few, many, or a class for clones that have expanded.

d_gene: .
j_gene: TRBJ1-1
abundance: medium-sized
v_gene: TRBV5-1
CDR3aa: CASSEQFMNTEAFF
CDR3nt: TGCGCCAGCAGCGAACAATTCATGAACACTGAAGCTTTCTTT

d_gene: TRBD2
j_gene: TRBJ2-1
abundance: .
v_gene: TRBV30
CDR3aa: CAFSGGSNNEQFF
CDR3nt: TGTGCCTTTAGCGGGGGGTCCAACAATGAGCAGTTCTTC

d_gene: TRBD1
j_gene: TRBJ2-1
abundance: .
v_gene: TRBV2
CDR3aa: CASRDSYNEQFF
CDR3nt: TGTGCCAGTCGGGACAGCTACAATGAGCAGTTCTTC

d_gene: .
j_gene: TRBJ2-5
abundance: once
v_gene: TRBV6-5
CDR3aa: CASSYSVTDREETQYF
CDR3nt: TGTGCCAGCAGTTACTCGGTTACTGATAGAGAAGAGACCCAGTACTTC

d_gene: .
j_gene: TRBJ1-1
abundance: .
v_gene: TRBV5-1
CDR3aa: CASSLVIRQNTEAFF
CDR3nt: TGCGCCAGCAGCTTGGTAATTCGACAGAACACTGAAGCTTTCTTT

d_gene: TRBD1
j_gene: TRBJ1-5
abundance: .
v_gene: TRBV19
CDR3aa: CASSPRDRGHNQPQHF
CDR3nt: TGTGCCAGTAGTCCGAGGGACAGGGGGCACAATCAGCCCCAGCATTTT

d_gene: TRBD2
j_gene: TRBJ2-1
abundance: .
v_gene: TRBV2
CDR3aa: CASSEVRGDYNEQFF
CDR3nt: TGTGCCAGCAGTGAAGTTCGGGGGGACTATAATGAGCAGTTCTTC

d_gene: .
j_gene: TRBJ1-1
abundance: .
v_gene: TRBV11-2
CDR3aa: CASSLIGEAFF
CDR3nt: TGTGCCAGCAGCCTAATCGGTGAAGCTTTCTTT

d_gene: TRBD1
j_gene: TRBJ1-2
abundance: .
v_gene: TRBV18
CDR3aa: CASSDRGRGDPRYGYTF
CDR3nt: TGTGCCAGCTCAGACAGGGGGCGTGGGGACCCACGCTATGGCTACACCTTC

d_gene: TRBD1
j_gene: TRBJ2-7
abundance: .
v_gene: TRBV6-1
CDR3aa: CASSVSGTGYEQYF
CDR3nt: TGTGCCAGCAGTGTTTCCGGGACAGGGTACGAGCAGTACTTC

d_gene: .
j_gene: TRBJ1-5
abundance: few
v_gene: TRBV6-6
CDR3aa: CASNRPGSNQPQHF
CDR3nt: TGTGCCAGCAACCGTCCCGGGTCAAATCAGCCCCAGCATTTT

d_gene: TRBD1
j_gene: TRBJ1-6
abundance: few
v_gene: TRBV6-5
CDR3aa: CASSTDRGLSPLHF
CDR3nt: TGTGCCAGCAGTACAGACAGGGGGCTCTCACCCCTCCACTTT

d_gene: .
j_gene: TRBJ1-2
abundance: .
v_gene: TRBV28
CDR3aa: CASSFGGEYGYTF
CDR3nt: TGTGCCAGCAGTTTTGGCGGGGAATATGGCTACACCTTC

d_gene: .
j_gene: TRBJ2-3
abundance: .
v_gene: TRBV30
CDR3aa: CAWSVRRRQGWDTQYF
CDR3nt: TGTGCCTGGAGTGTACGACGACGGCAGGGGTGGGATACGCAGTATTTT

d_gene: .
j_gene: TRBJ2-3
abundance: .
v_gene: TRBV5-1
CDR3aa: CASSLEGYTDTQYF
CDR3nt: TGCGCCAGCAGCTTGGAAGGTTACACAGATACGCAGTATTTT

d_gene: .
j_gene: TRBJ1-1
abundance: .
v_gene: TRBV9
CDR3aa: CASSRTVMNTEAFF
CDR3nt: TGTGCCAGCAGCCGGACAGTCATGAACACTGAAGCTTTCTTT

d_gene: .
j_gene: TRBJ1-2
abundance: .
v_gene: TRBV6-4
CDR3aa: CASSYQGIYGYTF
CDR3nt: TGTGCCAGCAGTTACCAGGGGATCTATGGCTACACCTTC

d_gene: .
j_gene: TRBJ1-4
abundance: .
v_gene: TRBV11-2
CDR3aa: CASSSQIGRHNEKLFF
CDR3nt: TGTGCCAGCAGCTCACAGATAGGGCGGCATAACGAAAAACTGTTTTTT

d_gene: .
j_gene: TRBJ1-5
abundance: few
v_gene: TRBV6-1
CDR3aa: CASSVGTPSQPQHF
CDR3nt: TGTGCCAGCAGTGTTGGGACACCCAGTCAGCCCCAGCATTTT

d_gene: TRBD1
j_gene: TRBJ1-2
abundance: .
v_gene: TRBV28
CDR3aa: CASSGTGGASNYGYTF
CDR3nt: TGTGCCAGTTCCGGGACAGGGGGGGCCTCGAACTATGGCTACACCTTC

d_gene: .
j_gene: TRBJ1-5
abundance: .
v_gene: TRBV27
CDR3aa: CASILPPGIPPQHF
CDR3nt: TGTGCCAGCATCCTACCCCCGGGGATACCGCCCCAGCATTTT

d_gene: .
j_gene: TRBJ2-4
abundance: .
v_gene: TRBV18
CDR3aa: CASSSGLAKNIQYF
CDR3nt: TGTGCCAGCTCATCAGGACTAGCCAAAAACATTCAGTACTTC

d_gene: .
j_gene: TRBJ2-7
abundance: .
v_gene: TRBV5-1
CDR3aa: CASSLNPGRWYEQYF
CDR3nt: TGCGCCAGCAGCTTGAATCCGGGGCGATGGTACGAGCAGTACTTC

d_gene: .
j_gene: TRBJ1-2
abundance: .
v_gene: TRBV30
CDR3aa: CAWSVWGVGNYGYTF
CDR3nt: TGTGCCTGGAGTGTATGGGGGGTCGGAAACTATGGCTACACCTTC

d_gene: .
j_gene: TRBJ1-2
abundance: large
v_gene: TRBV11-2
CDR3aa: CASSPFGQGTYGYTF
CDR3nt: TGTGCCAGCAGCCCCTTTGGGCAGGGGACCTATGGCTACACCTTC

d_gene: TRBD1
j_gene: TRBJ1-5
abundance: once
v_gene: TRBV6-1
CDR3aa: CASTGDRGQPQHF
CDR3nt: TGTGCCAGCACAGGGGACAGGGGTCAGCCCCAGCATTTT

d_gene: .
j_gene: TRBJ2-7
abundance: few
v_gene: TRBV2
CDR3aa: CASISRVPYEQYF
CDR3nt: TGTGCCAGCATTAGCAGGGTCCCCTACGAGCAGTACTTC